The entry below describes one T cell receptor beta chain. Its target is not known. These data come from a study of shared clonotypes between healthy human individuals. Whole-study context: Three CD4 naive, three CD4 memory, two CD8 naive and one CD8 memory plate were used per donor.

CDR3 size: 17 residues. Germline V gives CDR1 SGDLS, CDR2 YYNGEE. Trimming left V 0 bases short and J 4 bases short, with 17 bases between. Data came from immunoSEQ multiplex PCR; TCRdb stores just in-frame clones and leaves some out. The sample carries roughly 2.6 million clones, more than 90% recorded once. Study-level points and caveats: Naive subsets tended to show greater estimated richness than memory subsets. Non-shared clonotypes were found to have lower generation probabilities than the clonotypes that were shared by all four of the sorted-subset donors.

The sequencing sample was made of naive CD4+ T cells sorted from blood. Stated subset: CD45RA+ positively selected. The sequence derives from a man aged 18 to 29 in good health. V and J are TRBV9 and TRBJ2-1; a possible D gene is TRBD2 (6 bases). CDR3 residues: CASSVALTGTLYNEQFF. DNA for the CDR3: TGTGCCAGCAGCGTAGCGTTGACCGGGACTTTATACAATGAGCAGTTCTTC.